These 9 T cell receptor beta chains came from one sample sequenced in a study of T cell responses to AZD1222 COVID-19 vaccine (dated by TCRdb to about 2021). The sample's time point, from its label and the paper: baseline before first vaccination. Libraries were constructed by the immunoSEQ multiplex PCR assay. The immuneACCESS repertoire file appears here via TCRdb, limited to in-frame rearrangements. These files lack a portion of the clones; in checked studies, under half of the deficit traces to unresolved V genes, and the cause of the others is not known. Across this sample there are approximately 190,000 clones, with roughly 93% seen only once. The ten largest clonotypes hold 0.99% of the sample. The sample was peripheral blood, taken on day 0 of AZD1222 vaccination. All receptors come from an adult in good health.

The gene calls are TRBV11-1 and TRBJ1-2; TRBD1 is a possible D gene (6 bases). The CDR3 sequence is 15 residues long. V was pared by 5 bases and J by 2 bases, with 15 bases between. The germline V gene encodes CDR1 SGHAT and CDR2 FQDESV (reference sequence). CDR3 sequence reads: CASSIPRGPNYGYTF. The CDR3 region has the DNA TGTGCCAGCAGCATCCCCAGGGGTCCCAACTATGGCTACACCTTC.

V usage is TRBV27 and J usage is TRBJ2-5; D is ambiguous. Trimming stripped 4 bases from V and 5 bases from J, with 14 bases between. The CDR3 is 14 residues long. CDR1 MNHEY and CDR2 SMNVEV come from the germline V gene (reference sequence). The CDR3 here is CASSYIPRGETQYF. The CDR3 bases are TGTGCCAGCAGTTATATCCCACGTGGGGAGACCCAGTACTTC.

The chain recombines TRBV29-1 with TRBJ2-1; 8 bases map to TRBD2. This CDR3 contains 12 residues. Germline V CDR1 and CDR2: SQVTM, ANQGSEA. V lost 6 bases to trimming and J lost 10 bases; unmatched junction nucleotides: 8. CDR3 in amino acids: CSVRTSHREQFF. The DNA of the CDR3 is TGCAGCGTCCGGACTAGCCATAGGGAGCAGTTCTTC.

This clone has a single count. The CDR3 protein is CASSEPWTVEQFF. CDR3 bases: TGTGCCAGCAGTGAACCTTGGACAGTAGAGCAGTTCTTC. This chain connects TRBV25-1 to TRBJ2-1, with D tentatively TRBD1 (6 bases). Germline assignment: CDR1 MGHDK and CDR2 SYGVNS. Deletions cut 2 bases from V and 10 bases from J, with 12 bases between. The CDR3 sequence is 13 residues long.

This sequence joins TRBV2 and TRBJ1-3; 8 bases align to TRBD1. The CDR3 runs to 16 residues. Germline CDR1 is SNHLY and CDR2 is FYNNEI. Trimming removed 5 bases from V and 4 bases from J; junction bases left unmatched: 10. CDR3 bases: TGTGCCAGCAGTTGGGGTCAGGGGGCCTCCGGAAACACCATATATTTT. Amino acid sequence: CASSWGQGASGNTIYF.

J is TRBJ2-7 and V is TRBV28; D not certain. Trimming removed 6 bases at V and 4 bases at J, with 7 bases between. There are 11 residues in the CDR3. Germline CDR1 reads MDHEN; CDR2 reads SYDVKM. The CDR3 coding sequence is TGTGCCAGCAGAGCCCGATACGAGCAGTACTTC. As protein: CASRARYEQYF.

This clone was detected only once. This sequence joins TRBV7-9 and TRBJ1-2; TRBD1 might be the D (6 bases). The V end was cut by 5 bases, the J end by 7 bases, with 17 bases between. The germline gives CDR1 SEHNR, CDR2 FQNEAQ (reference sequence). The CDR3 length is 14 residues. The CDR3 protein is CASSLLVQGLGYTF. CDR3 coding DNA: TGTGCCAGCAGCCTACTCGTGCAGGGGCTTGGCTACACCTTC.

This chain joins TRBV29-1 and TRBJ1-2, with TRBD1 identical over 9 bases. The length of the CDR3 is 16 residues. Germline values: CDR1 SQVTM, CDR2 ANQGSEA. The J segment lost 8 bases and the V segment lost 0 bases, leaving 13 bases of the junction unmatched. CDR3 amino acids: CSVEDSPTGGVDGYTF. In nucleotides, the CDR3 is TGCAGCGTTGAAGATTCCCCAACAGGGGGCGTCGACGGCTACACCTTC.

V gene TRBV27 combines with J gene TRBJ1-2; 8 nucleotides match TRBD1. CDR3 length: 15 residues. From germline, CDR1 is MNHEY and CDR2 SMNVEV (reference sequence). The junction had 5 bases not matched to a gene; V was cut back by 0 bases and J by 5 bases. The CDR3 sequence: CASSLSTGGGYGYTF. CDR3 nucleotides: TGTGCCAGCAGTTTATCTACAGGGGGAGGATATGGCTACACCTTC.